The clone carrying this T cell receptor beta chain has just a few counts. This entry is derived from a study of tumour-infiltrating T cells in Burkitt lymphoma. Study-level background: All epidemiological Burkitt lymphoma subtypes were represented in the cohort.

The data were produced by immunoSEQ multiplex PCR, yet TCRdb's version contains in-frame clones alone and is incomplete. The table includes tens of thousands of clones, about a third detected once. The specimen sequenced was tumor tissue. This TCR derives from a human donor with Burkitt lymphoma.

This CDR3 reads CAWRAGGGYTF. The CDR3 DNA follows: TGTGCCTGGAGAGCAGGGGGCGGCTACACCTTC. The chain carries TRBV30 and TRBJ1-2; 8 nucleotides line up with TRBD1. Germline V gene sequence: CDR1 GTSNPN, CDR2 SVGIG (reference sequence). V was clipped by 3 bases and J by 8 bases; unmatched bases: 2. The CDR3 consists of 11 residues.